The 22 T cell receptor beta chains below all came from one sample that was sequenced in a study of blood T cell repertoires in COVID-19. Profiled with immunoSEQ multiplex PCR; TCRdb holds only in-frame clones, not every one. This sample has 25,000 to 40,000 clones, with 70% to 90% found just once. Sequencing input: peripheral blood. The origin of the receptors is a man in his 70s with active COVID-19.

The CDR3 loop reads CASSVIPGSSRVQPQHF. The CDR3, as DNA: TGTGCCAGTAGTGTAATACCGGGCTCCTCGAGGGTTCAGCCCCAGCATTTT. V is TRBV19 and J is TRBJ1-5; D not certain. The V gene's germline CDR1 is LNHDA and CDR2 SQIVND (reference sequence). The CDR3 totals 17 residues. With 5 bases removed from V and 6 bases from J, the gap between germline ends came to 23 bases.

The chain is built from TRBV29-1 and TRBJ2-7, with 7 nucleotides matching TRBD2. J was trimmed by 4 bases and V by 5 bases; bases with no gene match: 5. The CDR3 length is 12 residues. Germline-derived CDR1 and CDR2 are SQVTM and ANQGSEA. The CDR3 spells CSVWGGNYEQYF. DNA for the CDR3: TGCAGCGTTTGGGGGGGAAATTACGAGCAGTACTTC.

The chain uses TRBV5-1 and TRBJ2-1; D gene unclear. Germline CDR1 is SGHRS and CDR2 is YFSETQ. V was shortened by 4 bases and J by 0 bases, with 14 bases between the two germline ends. The CDR3 totals 16 residues. CDR3 sequence (DNA): TGCGCCAGCAGCCTCGCTATGGTCACCTCCTACAATGAGCAGTTCTTC. It codes for CASSLAMVTSYNEQFF. Full variable domain (outside the CDR3, taken from reference TRBV5-1 and TRBJ2-1): KAGVTQTPRYLIKTRGQQVTLSCSPISGHRSVSWYQQTPGQGLQFLFEYFSETQRNKGNFPGRFSGRQFSNSRSEMNVSTLELGDSALYLCASSLAMVTSYNEQFFGPGTRLTVL.

The rearrangement links TRBV23-1 to TRBJ2-1, with TRBD2 matching 11 bases. TRBV23-1 is annotated as an ORF whose role is uncertain. The CDR3 extends over 20 amino acids. J lost 6 bases, V lost 6 bases, and 22 bases had no gene match. For the CDR3, the DNA is TGCGCCAGCAGCGAGGGACAGGGTGCTAGCGGGAGGTTCCTAGGCAATGAGCAGTTCTTC. Its protein is CASSEGQGASGRFLGNEQFF.

In its sample, this clone was seen a few times. V is TRBV14 and J is TRBJ1-2; D remains unclear. Germline loops: CDR1 SGHDN, CDR2 FVKESK. The ends were cut back, 1 base at V and 7 bases at J, with 13 bases in the middle. The CDR3 has 14 amino acids. The CDR3 nucleotides are TGTGCCAGCAGCCAAGGGATGCGGTATAGTGGCTACACCTTC. Translation gives CASSQGMRYSGYTF.

V usage is TRBV4-3 and J usage is TRBJ1-5; no firm D call. Trimming took 6 bases from V and 0 from J, leaving 12 bases between them. The CDR3 runs to 15 residues. Germline values: CDR1 LGHNA, CDR2 YSLEER. CDR3 loop: CASSQKYISNQPQHF. The CDR3 bases are TGCGCCAGCAGTCAAAAATATATTAGCAATCAGCCCCAGCATTTT.

The chain employs TRBV7-2 and TRBJ2-2, with 7 bases that match TRBD2. Germline assignment: CDR1 SGHTA and CDR2 FQGNSA. The ends lost 5 bases at V and 7 bases at J; junction bases unmatched: 13. The CDR3 has 16 residues. The CDR3 reads CASSVMGSGTSGELFF. The CDR3 region has the DNA TGTGCCAGCAGCGTTATGGGGAGCGGGACGAGCGGGGAGCTGTTTTTT.

This chain connects TRBV7-2 to TRBJ1-5, with D tentatively TRBD1 (6 bases). Germline CDR1 reads SGHTA; CDR2 reads FQGNSA. Trimming cost V 6 bases and J 2 bases, with 17 bases left between them. The CDR3 consists of 16 residues. For the CDR3, the DNA is TGTGCCAGCAGTCTATTCCAGGGGACCCGCAATCAGCCCCAGCATTTT. It specifies CASSLFQGTRNQPQHF.

The chain combines TRBV5-1 with TRBJ1-1, with D unresolved. Looked up from germline, CDR1 is SGHRS and CDR2 is YFSETQ. V was pared by 0 bases and J by 11 bases, with 11 bases between. The CDR3 contains 12 residues. CDR3 nucleotide sequence: TGCGCCAGCAGCTTGGGTACCGAGAGCGCTTTCTTT. This sequence encodes CASSLGTESAFF.

The chain carries TRBV7-7 and TRBJ2-3; 7 bases agree with TRBD1. Germline trimming cut 5 bases from V and 5 bases from J; bases unmatched to any gene: 4. The germline gives CDR1 SSHAT, CDR2 FNYEAQ (reference sequence). This CDR3 comprises 13 residues. The CDR3, as DNA: TGTGCCAGCAGCCGCGACAGGGTAGATACGCAGTATTTT. This encodes CASSRDRVDTQYF.

The chain uses TRBV5-4 and TRBJ2-3; D possibly corresponds to TRBD2 (5 bases). The germline V gene encodes CDR1 SGHNT and CDR2 YYREEE (reference sequence). The CDR3 runs 15 residues. V lost 1 base, J lost 3 bases, and 12 bases lay in between. The CDR3 sequence: CASSLPGIATDTQYF. The CDR3 DNA sequence: TGTGCCAGCAGCTTGCCCGGAATAGCGACAGATACGCAGTATTTT. Filled out from reference TRBV5-4 and TRBJ2-3, the complete variable domain reads ETGVTQSPTHLIKTRGQQVTLRCSSQSGHNTVSWYQQALGQGPQFIFQYYREEENGRGNFPPRFSGLQFPNYSSELNVNALELDDSALYLCASSLPGIATDTQYFGPGTRLTVL.

The chain joins TRBV2 to TRBJ2-4; a weak D match, TRBD2 (5 bases). This CDR3 is 16 amino acids long. The ends were cut back, 3 bases at V and 0 bases at J, with 12 bases in the middle. Germline V gives CDR1 SNHLY, CDR2 FYNNEI. The CDR3 bases are TGTGCCAGCAGTGAGGCCAGCGGACTAGCCAAAAACATTCAGTACTTC. Its translation: CASSEASGLAKNIQYF.

The chain carries TRBV4-1 and TRBJ2-1, with 7 bases matching TRBD2. V lost 1 base, J lost 7 bases, and 10 bases stayed unmatched. The CDR3 loop spans 16 amino acids. Germline V CDR1 and CDR2: MGHRA, YSYEKL. Here the CDR3 DNA reads TGCGCCAGCAGCCAAGGGGACTACCCCCCCAGAAATGAGCAGTTCTTC. It encodes CASSQGDYPPRNEQFF.

V usage is TRBV5-1 and J usage is TRBJ1-1, with 8 bases that match TRBD1. J lost 6 bases, V lost 0 bases, and 10 bases had no gene match. This CDR3 comprises 16 residues. Germline V gene lookup returns CDR1 SGHRS and CDR2 YFSETQ. The CDR3 nucleotides are TGCGCCAGCAGCTTGGGAGGGACAGGACCCCCTCCTGAAGCTTTCTTT. It encodes CASSLGGTGPPPEAFF.

The genes are TRBV10-1 and TRBJ1-2; tentatively, D is TRBD1 (6 bases). Trimming pared 0 bases from V and 6 bases from J, leaving 8 bases between. This CDR3 comprises 13 residues. Per the germline V gene, CDR1 is WNHNN and CDR2 is SYGVQD (reference sequence). The CDR3: CASSESRGNGYTF. For the CDR3, the DNA is TGCGCCAGCAGTGAGTCTAGGGGGAATGGCTACACCTTC.

The V and J genes are TRBV5-1 and TRBJ1-4; no clear D gene. The CDR3 loop spans 13 amino acids. The V gene lost 5 bases and the J gene lost 7 bases, with 12 bases spanning the gap. Germline CDR1 reads SGHRS; CDR2 reads YFSETQ. CDR3 DNA: TGCGCCAGCAGGCTGCCTAGCGGTGAAAAACTGTTTTTT. It encodes CASRLPSGEKLFF.

CDR3 protein: CASSSTDTQYF. The CDR3 DNA reads TGTGCCAGCAGCTCAACAGATACGCAGTATTTT. The gene calls are TRBV5-6 and TRBJ2-3; no firm D call. V lost 3 bases and J 3 bases, leaving 2 bases between the germline ends. There are 11 residues in the CDR3. Germline V gives CDR1 SGHDT, CDR2 YYEEEE. Full variable domain (remainder filled in from reference TRBV5-6 and TRBJ2-3): DAGVTQSPTHLIKTRGQQVTLRCSPKSGHDTVSWYQQALGQGPQFIFQYYEEEERQRGNFPDRFSGHQFPNYSSELNVNALLLGDSALYLCASSSTDTQYFGPGTRLTVL.

This chain connects TRBV6-5 to TRBJ2-7; TRBD1 agrees at 9 bases. Germline V gene lookup returns CDR1 MNHEY and CDR2 SVGAGI. The CDR3 has 15 residues. Losses at the gene ends were 5 bases for V and 2 bases for J; bases not matched to a gene: 7. The CDR3 region is CASSNSGTGPYEQYF. The CDR3 DNA reads as TGTGCCAGCAGTAATTCCGGGACAGGGCCCTACGAGCAGTACTTC.

The V call is TRBV7-9, the J call TRBJ1-1, with 9 bases matching TRBD1. The V gene end was trimmed by 0 bases and the J gene end by 4 bases; junction bases not matched to a gene: 3. CDR3 length: 15 amino acids. Germline V lookup: CDR1 SEHNR, CDR2 FQNEAQ (reference sequence). For the CDR3, the DNA is TGTGCCAGCAGCTTAGCTTCGACAGGGGGCACTGAAGCTTTCTTT. This encodes CASSLASTGGTEAFF. The full variable domain, in which reference TRBV7-9 and TRBJ1-1 provide the parts outside the CDR3, is DTGVSQNPRHKITKRGQNVTFRCDPISEHNRLYWYRQTLGQGPEFLTYFQNEAQLEKSRLLSDRFSAERPKGSFSTLEIQRTEQGDSAMYLCASSLASTGGTEAFFGQGTRLTVV.

The chain links TRBV19 to TRBJ2-7; a possible D gene is TRBD2 (6 bases). The CDR3 covers 15 residues. From germline, CDR1 is LNHDA and CDR2 SQIVND (reference sequence). V was shortened by 4 bases and J by 3 bases, with 16 bases between the two germline ends. The CDR3 sequence: CASSTTGLSYYEQYF. The CDR3 DNA sequence: TGTGCCAGTAGTACAACGGGACTCAGCTACTACGAGCAGTACTTC.

The chain joins TRBV14 to TRBJ1-1; D remains ambiguous. The V gene's germline CDR1 is SGHDN and CDR2 FVKESK. With 1 base removed from V and 0 bases from J, the gap between germline ends came to 9 bases. The CDR3 length is 15 residues. CDR3 sequence: CASSQVGGVNTEAFF. CDR3 bases: TGTGCCAGCAGCCAAGTCGGTGGAGTGAACACTGAAGCTTTCTTT.

By proportion, this clone is large. The chain links TRBV10-3 to TRBJ1-1, with TRBD1 as a possible D gene (5 bases). Germline V lookup: CDR1 ENHRY, CDR2 SYGVKD. The CDR3 length is 13 residues. V lost 8 bases, J lost 7 bases, and 17 bases lay in between. CDR3 sequence: CAIGEGPGGEAFF. DNA for the CDR3: TGTGCCATCGGGGAGGGCCCTGGGGGTGAAGCTTTCTTT.